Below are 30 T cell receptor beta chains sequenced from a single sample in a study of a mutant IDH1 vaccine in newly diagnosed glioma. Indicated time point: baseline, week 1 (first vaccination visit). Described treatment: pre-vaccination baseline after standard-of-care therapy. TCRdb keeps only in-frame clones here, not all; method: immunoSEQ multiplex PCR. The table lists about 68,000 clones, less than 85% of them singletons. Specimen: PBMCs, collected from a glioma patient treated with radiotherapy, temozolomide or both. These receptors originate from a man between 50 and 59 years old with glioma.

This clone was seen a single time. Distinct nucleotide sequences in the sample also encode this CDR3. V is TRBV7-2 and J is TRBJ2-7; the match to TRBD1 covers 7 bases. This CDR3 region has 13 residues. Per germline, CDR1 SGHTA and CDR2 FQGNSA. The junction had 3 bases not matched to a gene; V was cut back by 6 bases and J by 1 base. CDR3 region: CASSEQGSYEQYF. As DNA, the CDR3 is TGTGCCAGCAGTGAACAGGGGTCCTACGAGCAGTACTTC.

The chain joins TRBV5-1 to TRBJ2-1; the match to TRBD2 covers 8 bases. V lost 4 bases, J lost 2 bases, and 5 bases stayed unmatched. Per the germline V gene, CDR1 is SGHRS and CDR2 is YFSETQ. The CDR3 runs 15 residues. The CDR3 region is CASSRGGQTYNEQFF. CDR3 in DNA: TGCGCCAGCAGCCGGGGGGGCCAGACCTACAATGAGCAGTTCTTC.

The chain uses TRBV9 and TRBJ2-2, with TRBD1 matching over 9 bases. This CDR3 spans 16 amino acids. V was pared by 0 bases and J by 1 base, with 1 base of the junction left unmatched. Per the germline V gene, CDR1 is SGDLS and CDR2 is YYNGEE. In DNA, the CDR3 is TGTGCCAGCAGCGTAGAGGGACAGGGGAACACCGGGGAGCTGTTTTTT. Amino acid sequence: CASSVEGQGNTGELFF. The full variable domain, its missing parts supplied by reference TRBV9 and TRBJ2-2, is DSGVTQTPKHLITATGQRVTLRCSPRSGDLSVYWYQQSLDQGLQFLIQYYNGEERAKGNILERFSAQQFPDLHSELNLSSLELGDSALYFCASSVEGQGNTGELFFGEGSRLTVL.

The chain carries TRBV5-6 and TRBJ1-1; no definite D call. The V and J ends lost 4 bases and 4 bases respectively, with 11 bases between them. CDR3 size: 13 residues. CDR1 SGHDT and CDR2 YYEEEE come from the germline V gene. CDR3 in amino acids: CASSPSWGTEAFF. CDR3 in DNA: TGTGCCAGCAGCCCCAGTTGGGGCACTGAAGCTTTCTTT.

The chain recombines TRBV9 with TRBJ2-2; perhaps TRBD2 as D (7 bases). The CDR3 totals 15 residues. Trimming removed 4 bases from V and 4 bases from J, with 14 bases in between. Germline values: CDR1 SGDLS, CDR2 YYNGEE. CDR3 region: CASSPSGGGTGELFF. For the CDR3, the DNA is TGTGCCAGCAGCCCTTCGGGGGGCGGCACCGGGGAGCTGTTTTTT.

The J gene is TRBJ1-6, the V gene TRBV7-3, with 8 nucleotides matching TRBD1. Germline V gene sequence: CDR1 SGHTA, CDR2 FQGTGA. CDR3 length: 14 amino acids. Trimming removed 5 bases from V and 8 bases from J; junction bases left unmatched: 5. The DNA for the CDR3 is TGTGCCAGCAGCATCGGGACAGGAGATTCACCCCTCCACTTT. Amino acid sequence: CASSIGTGDSPLHF.

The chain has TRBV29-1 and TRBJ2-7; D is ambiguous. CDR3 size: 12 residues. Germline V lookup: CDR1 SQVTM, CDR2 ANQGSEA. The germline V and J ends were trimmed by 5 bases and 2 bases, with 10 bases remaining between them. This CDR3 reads CSVTTNAYEQYF. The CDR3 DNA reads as TGCAGCGTTACCACAAACGCCTACGAGCAGTACTTC.

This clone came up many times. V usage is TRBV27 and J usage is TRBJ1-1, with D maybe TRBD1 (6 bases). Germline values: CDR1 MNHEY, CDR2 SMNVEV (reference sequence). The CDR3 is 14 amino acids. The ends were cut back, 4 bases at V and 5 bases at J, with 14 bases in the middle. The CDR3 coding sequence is TGTGCCAGCAGTTCCCTCCTAGGGGGAACTGAAGCTTTCTTT. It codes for CASSSLLGGTEAFF.

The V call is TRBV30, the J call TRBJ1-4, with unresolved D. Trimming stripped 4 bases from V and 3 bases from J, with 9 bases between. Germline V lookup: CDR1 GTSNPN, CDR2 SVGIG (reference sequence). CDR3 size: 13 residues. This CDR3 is CAWKSNPNEKLFF. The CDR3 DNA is TGTGCCTGGAAGAGTAATCCTAATGAAAAACTGTTTTTT.

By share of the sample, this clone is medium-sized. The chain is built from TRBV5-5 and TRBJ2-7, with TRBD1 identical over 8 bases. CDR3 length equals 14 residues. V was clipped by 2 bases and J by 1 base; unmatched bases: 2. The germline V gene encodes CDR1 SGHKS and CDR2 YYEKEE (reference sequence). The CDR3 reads CASSFRTGSYEQYF. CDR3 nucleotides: TGTGCCAGCAGCTTTCGGACAGGGTCCTACGAGCAGTACTTC.

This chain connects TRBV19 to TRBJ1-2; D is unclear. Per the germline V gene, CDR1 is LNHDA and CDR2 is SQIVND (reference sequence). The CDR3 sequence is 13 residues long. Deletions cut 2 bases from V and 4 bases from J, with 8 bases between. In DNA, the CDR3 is TGTGCCAGTAGTATAACGCAGAGCTATGGCTACACCTTC. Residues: CASSITQSYGYTF.

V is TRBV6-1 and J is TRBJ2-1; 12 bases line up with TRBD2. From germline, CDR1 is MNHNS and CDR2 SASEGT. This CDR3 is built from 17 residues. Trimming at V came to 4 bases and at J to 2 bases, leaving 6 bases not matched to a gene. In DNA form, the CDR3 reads TGTGCCAGCAGTGGTTCGACTAGCGGGGGAACCTACAATGAGCAGTTCTTC. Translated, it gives CASSGSTSGGTYNEQFF.

Here the CDR3 reads CASSLGVRPTDTQYF. The CDR3 nucleotides read TGTGCCAGCAGCTTGGGGGTCCGACCTACAGATACGCAGTATTTT. V gene TRBV5-6 combines with J gene TRBJ2-3, with unresolved D. This CDR3 contains 15 residues. Germline V lookup: CDR1 SGHDT, CDR2 YYEEEE. Trimming left V 0 bases short and J 3 bases short, with 11 bases between.

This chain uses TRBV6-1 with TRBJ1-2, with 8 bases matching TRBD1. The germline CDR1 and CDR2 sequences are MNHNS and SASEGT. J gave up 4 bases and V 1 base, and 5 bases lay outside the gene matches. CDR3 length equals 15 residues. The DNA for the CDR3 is TGTGCCAGCAGTGAAGGACAGGGGACAGTCTATGGCTACACCTTC. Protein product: CASSEGQGTVYGYTF.

Written as DNA, the CDR3 is TGTGCCAGCAGTTTATCAGGGGGCGCAAAGAACACTGAAGCTTTCTTT. Translated, it gives CASSLSGGAKNTEAFF. The V call is TRBV27, the J call TRBJ1-1; TRBD1 aligns across 7 bases. Looked up from germline, CDR1 is MNHEY and CDR2 is SMNVEV (reference sequence). Unmatched junction bases numbered 5, after V lost 0 bases and J lost 1 base. This CDR3 is built from 16 residues.

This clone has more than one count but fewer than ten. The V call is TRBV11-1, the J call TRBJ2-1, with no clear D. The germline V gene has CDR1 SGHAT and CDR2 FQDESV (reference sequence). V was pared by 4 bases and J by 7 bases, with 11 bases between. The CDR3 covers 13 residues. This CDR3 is CASSWEVRNEQFF. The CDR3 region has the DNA TGTGCCAGCAGCTGGGAAGTGAGGAATGAGCAGTTCTTC.

The CDR3 is CASSSPRQSKETQYF. In nucleotides, the CDR3 is TGTGCCAGCAGCTCCCCTAGGCAGAGTAAAGAGACCCAGTACTTC. This rearrangement joins TRBV7-9 to TRBJ2-5; D remains ambiguous. This CDR3 has 15 amino acids. CDR1 is SEHNR, CDR2 FQNEAQ, per germline (reference sequence). V shed 4 bases and J shed 3 bases, with 15 bases lying between them. Together with reference TRBV7-9 and TRBJ2-5, the CDR3 gives the full variable domain: DTGVSQNPRHKITKRGQNVTFRCDPISEHNRLYWYRQTLGQGPEFLTYFQNEAQLEKSRLLSDRFSAERPKGSFSTLEIQRTEQGDSAMYLCASSSPRQSKETQYFGPGTRLLVL.

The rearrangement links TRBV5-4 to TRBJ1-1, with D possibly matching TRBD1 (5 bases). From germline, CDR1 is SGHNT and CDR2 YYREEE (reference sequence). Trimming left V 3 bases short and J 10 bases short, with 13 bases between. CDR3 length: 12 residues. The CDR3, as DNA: TGTGCCAGCAGCTCTCCGACAGTGCGAGCTTTCTTT. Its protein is CASSSPTVRAFF.

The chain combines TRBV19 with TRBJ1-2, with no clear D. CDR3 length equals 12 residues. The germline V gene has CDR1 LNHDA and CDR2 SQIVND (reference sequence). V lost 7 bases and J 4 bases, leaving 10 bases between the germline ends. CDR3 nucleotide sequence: TGTGCCAGTAACCTCGACGGCTATGGCTACACCTTC. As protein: CASNLDGYGYTF.

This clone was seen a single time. The chain's CDR3 is CASSSQDEQFF. Here the CDR3 DNA reads TGTGCCAGCAGCTCCCAAGATGAGCAGTTCTTC. The J gene is TRBJ2-1, the V gene TRBV7-9; D is unresolved. Trimming shortened V by 4 bases and J by 8 bases, and 6 bases separated the two germline ends. The germline gives CDR1 SEHNR, CDR2 FQNEAQ (reference sequence). The CDR3 has 11 residues.

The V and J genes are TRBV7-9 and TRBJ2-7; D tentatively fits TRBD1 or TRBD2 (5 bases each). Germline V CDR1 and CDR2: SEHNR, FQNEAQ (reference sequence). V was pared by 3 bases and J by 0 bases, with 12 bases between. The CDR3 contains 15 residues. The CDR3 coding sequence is TGTGCCAGCAGCTTCGGCCGGGACGGCTCCTACGAGCAGTACTTC. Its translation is CASSFGRDGSYEQYF.

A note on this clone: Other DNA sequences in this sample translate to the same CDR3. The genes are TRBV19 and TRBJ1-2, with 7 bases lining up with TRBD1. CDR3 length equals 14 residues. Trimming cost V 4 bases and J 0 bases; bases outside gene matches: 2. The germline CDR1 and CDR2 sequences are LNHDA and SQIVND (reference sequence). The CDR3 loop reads CASSRQGANYGYTF. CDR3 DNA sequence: TGTGCCAGTAGTAGACAGGGCGCTAACTATGGCTACACCTTC.

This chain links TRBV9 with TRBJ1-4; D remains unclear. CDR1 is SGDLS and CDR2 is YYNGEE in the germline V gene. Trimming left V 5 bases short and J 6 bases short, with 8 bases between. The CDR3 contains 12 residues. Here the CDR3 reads CASSRADEKLFF. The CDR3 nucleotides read TGTGCCAGCAGTAGGGCGGATGAAAAACTGTTTTTT.

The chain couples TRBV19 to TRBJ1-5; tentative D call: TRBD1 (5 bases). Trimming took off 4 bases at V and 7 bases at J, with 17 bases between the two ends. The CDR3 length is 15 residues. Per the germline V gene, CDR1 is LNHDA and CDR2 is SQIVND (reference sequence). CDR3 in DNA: TGTGCCAGTAGTACCTCAGGCGCAGGGCGGCAGCCCCAGCATTTT. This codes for CASSTSGAGRQPQHF.

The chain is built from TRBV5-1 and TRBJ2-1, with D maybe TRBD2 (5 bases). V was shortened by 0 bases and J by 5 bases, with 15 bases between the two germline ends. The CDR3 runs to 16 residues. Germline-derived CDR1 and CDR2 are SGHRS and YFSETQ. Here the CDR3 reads CASSLGSRMGDNEQFF. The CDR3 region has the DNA TGCGCCAGCAGCTTGGGGAGCCGAATGGGAGACAATGAGCAGTTCTTC.

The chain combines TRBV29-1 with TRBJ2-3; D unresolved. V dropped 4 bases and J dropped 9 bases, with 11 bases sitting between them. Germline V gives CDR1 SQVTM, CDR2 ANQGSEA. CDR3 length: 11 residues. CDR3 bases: TGCAGCGTTGCCCTTTCCGGGACGCAGTATTTT. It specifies CSVALSGTQYF.

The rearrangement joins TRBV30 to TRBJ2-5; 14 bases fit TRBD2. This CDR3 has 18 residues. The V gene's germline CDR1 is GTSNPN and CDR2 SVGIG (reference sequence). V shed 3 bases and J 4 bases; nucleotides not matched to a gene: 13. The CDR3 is CAWRGPPGLAGEGETQYF. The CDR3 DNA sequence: TGTGCCTGGAGGGGGCCCCCGGGACTAGCGGGGGAGGGAGAGACCCAGTACTTC.

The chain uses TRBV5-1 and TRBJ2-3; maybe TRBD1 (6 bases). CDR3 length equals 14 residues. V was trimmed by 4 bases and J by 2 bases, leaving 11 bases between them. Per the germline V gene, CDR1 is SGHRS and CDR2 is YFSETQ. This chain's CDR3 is CASSTGQTTDTQYF. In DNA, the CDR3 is TGCGCCAGCAGCACCGGACAGACCACAGATACGCAGTATTTT.

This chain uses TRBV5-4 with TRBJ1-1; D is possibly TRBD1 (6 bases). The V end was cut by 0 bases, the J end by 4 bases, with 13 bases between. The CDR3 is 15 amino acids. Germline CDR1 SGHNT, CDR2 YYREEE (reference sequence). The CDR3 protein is CASSLAGHKGTEAFF. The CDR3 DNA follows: TGTGCCAGCAGCTTGGCGGGACACAAGGGCACTGAAGCTTTCTTT.

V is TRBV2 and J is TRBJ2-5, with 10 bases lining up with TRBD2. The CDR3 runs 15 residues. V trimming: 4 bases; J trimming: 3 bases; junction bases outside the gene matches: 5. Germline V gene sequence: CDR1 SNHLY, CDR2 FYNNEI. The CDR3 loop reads CASSGIAGGEETQYF. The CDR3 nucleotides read TGTGCCAGCAGTGGCATAGCGGGGGGAGAAGAGACCCAGTACTTC.